These T cell receptor beta chains were read from a single sample in a study of blood T cells in healthy people across ages. Each CDR3 protein is one row after TCRdb ran MiXCR on the 5' RACE reads. Of 900,000 to 950,000 distinct CDR3 sequences listed, 29% are singletons. These sequences were also reported in another study, on T cells of mothers and their children.

The sample taken for sequencing was blood. All receptors come from a woman aged 40 to 50 in good health. Each CDR3 is given with its conserved first and last residue. Each record gives: V gene, clone size, D gene, J gene, CDR3 DNA, CDR3 protein. D genes are given only for firm matches. Some rows have no size entry. The others give once, few or many, or a class for an expanded clone.

>TRBV7-2|few|.|TRBJ2-7
TGTGCCAGCAGCCCCGACAGACGCTCCTACGAGCAGTACTTC
CASSPDRRSYEQYF
>TRBV14|.|TRBD1|TRBJ1-4
TGTGCCAGCAGCCAAGGAGGACAGGGTCGGCTGTTTTTT
CASSQGGQGRLFF
>TRBV5-1|.|TRBD1|TRBJ2-7
TGCGCCAGCAGCAGACAAACAACAGGGGGCGAGCAGTACTTC
CASSRQTTGGEQYF
>TRBV21-1|.|.|TRBJ2-7
TGTGCCAGCAAACCTCAGGGCAGGGCGTACTTC
CASKPQGRAYF
>TRBV28|.|TRBD2|TRBJ2-1
TGTGCCAGCAGTTCAAAAACTAGCGGGGAGGTTCCGGGGAATGAGCAGTTCTTC
CASSSKTSGEVPGNEQFF
>TRBV12-3/TRBV12-4|few|.|TRBJ1-2
TGTGCCAGCAGTTTTCCCGGTGGAGGGGGATATGGCTACACCTTC
CASSFPGGGGYGYTF
>TRBV12-3/TRBV12-4|few|.|TRBJ2-5
TGTGCCAGCAAAGAAAGGGGGGTAGAGACCCAGTACTTC
CASKERGVETQYF
>TRBV20-1|many|TRBD2|TRBJ2-3
TGCAGTGCTAGATCGGGCGGGGGGCACACAGATACGCAGTATTTT
CSARSGGGHTDTQYF
>TRBV6-5|many|.|TRBJ2-5
TGTGCCAGCAGTTACTCAGAAAGAGCGAGAGAGACCCAGTACTTC
CASSYSERARETQYF
>TRBV28|few|.|TRBJ1-5
TGTGCCAGCAGACGGGGACACTCGACTTCCCAGCATTTT
CASRRGHSTSQHF
>TRBV28|.|TRBD1|TRBJ1-1
TGTGCCAGCAGTCTAGGACAGGGCCGGGGTTTCTTT
CASSLGQGRGFF
>TRBV6-6|.|TRBD1|TRBJ2-5
TGTGCCAGCAGTTACGGGACAGGGATCCAAGAGACCCAGTACTTC
CASSYGTGIQETQYF
>TRBV27|.|TRBD1|TRBJ2-1
TGTGCCAGCAGTGACAGGGACAGCTCCTACAATGAGCAGTTCTTC
CASSDRDSSYNEQFF
>TRBV20-1|few|.|TRBJ2-3
TGCAGTGCTAGCCCACCGATGAGTACGCAGTATTTT
CSASPPMSTQYF
>TRBV9|many|.|TRBJ2-3
TGTGCCAGCAACCAAGCGCCATCAACAGATACGCAGTATTTT
CASNQAPSTDTQYF
>TRBV20-1|once|TRBD2|TRBJ2-1
TGCAGTGCTAGGAGGACTAGCCATGGGCAGTTCTTC
CSARRTSHGQFF
>TRBV18|.|.|TRBJ2-1
TGTGCCAGCTCACCATCCCGACGTACAGGGAAAGTGAATGAGCAGTTCTTC
CASSPSRRTGKVNEQFF
>TRBV29-1|.|.|TRBJ1-1
TGCAGCGCTCAGGTGAACACTGAAGCTTTCTTT
CSAQVNTEAFF
>TRBV12-3/TRBV12-4|many|.|TRBJ1-2
TGTGCCAGCGGGAGGGGGTCCTCTAACTATGGCTACACCTTC
CASGRGSSNYGYTF
>TRBV7-3|few|.|TRBJ2-3
TGTGCCGGCAGTCCGCAGGGAACAGATACGCAGTATTTT
CAGSPQGTDTQYF
>TRBV5-5|.|.|TRBJ1-5
TGTGCCAGCAGCTTGGCGGGGGTAGGGGGCCAGCATTTT
CASSLAGVGGQHF
>TRBV28|many|.|TRBJ2-4
TGTGCCAGCAGCCCGTCGGTCCAACTCATAAACATTCAGTACTTC
CASSPSVQLINIQYF
>TRBV7-6|many|TRBD1|TRBJ2-3
TGTGCCAGCAGCTTCGGGACAGCCAGCACAGATACGCAGTATTTT
CASSFGTASTDTQYF
>TRBV4-2|few|TRBD1|TRBJ2-2
TGTGCCAGCAGCCAAGAGGGACAGGACTACACCGGGGAGCTGTTTTTT
CASSQEGQDYTGELFF
>TRBV7-6|.|TRBD2|TRBJ2-5
TGTGCCAGCAGCTTATCTAGCGGGAGAGGTGAGACCCAGTACTTC
CASSLSSGRGETQYF
>TRBV7-3|.|TRBD2|TRBJ2-1
TGTGCCAGCAGCTTAGGACTAGCCTACAATGATGGGCAGTTCTTC
CASSLGLAYNDGQFF
>TRBV27|few|.|TRBJ2-1
TGTGCCAGCAGTTTCCGGGACGGCAATGAGCAGTTCTTC
CASSFRDGNEQFF
>TRBV7-2|.|.|TRBJ1-2
TGTGCCAGCAGCTTGTACAATGGCTATGGCTACACCTTC
CASSLYNGYGYTF
>TRBV20-1|.|TRBD2|TRBJ2-1
TGCAGTGCTAGAGACGATGGCGGGGGGGCCTACAATGAGCAGTTCTTC
CSARDDGGGAYNEQFF
>TRBV5-6|few|.|TRBJ2-7
TGTGCCAGCAGCCGAACCTGGGACGAGCAGTACTTC
CASSRTWDEQYF
>TRBV7-2|many|.|TRBJ2-3
TGTGCCAGCAGCTTACCTAGCCGCTCGCAGTATTTT
CASSLPSRSQYF
>TRBV21-1|.|.|TRBJ2-1
TGTGCCAGCAGCAAAGGCGGGGAGGGGGCGTATTATACTGAGCAGTTCTTC
CASSKGGEGAYYTEQFF
>TRBV6-2/TRBV6-3|few|.|TRBJ2-7
TGTGCCAGCAGTTCCGGTTGGACGGCTTTCTACGAGCAGTACTTC
CASSSGWTAFYEQYF
>TRBV12-3/TRBV12-4|few|TRBD1|TRBJ2-3
TGTGCCAGCAGTTTGAGACAACAGGGGTTGGTTTTT
CASSLRQQGLVF
>TRBV29-1|many|TRBD2|TRBJ2-7
TGCAGCGTTCGAGGGACTAACGAGCAGTACTTC
CSVRGTNEQYF
>TRBV27|few|.|TRBJ2-7
TGTGCCAGCAGTAAGGGCGGCGGCTACGAGCAGTACTTC
CASSKGGGYEQYF
>TRBV7-9|.|.|TRBJ1-1
TGTGCCAGCAGCTTTGGAGGGATGGAAAACACTGAAGCTTTCTTT
CASSFGGMENTEAFF
>TRBV10-3|many|TRBD1|TRBJ2-7
TGTGCCATCAGTGAGTCTATTGGGACAGGTTCGTACGAGCAGTACTTC
CAISESIGTGSYEQYF
>TRBV7-2|many|TRBD1|TRBJ2-7
TGTGCCAGCACCCCCCGGACAGGGGAGCGCGAGCAGTACTTC
CASTPRTGEREQYF
>TRBV9|.|.|TRBJ2-1
TGTGCCAGCAGCTCCTCTCAGGGCCCAAATGAGCAGTTCTTC
CASSSSQGPNEQFF
>TRBV7-9|.|.|TRBJ2-1
TGTGCCAGCAGCTCCACCCGCTCGGGGAGCTCCTACAATGAGCAGTTCTTC
CASSSTRSGSSYNEQFF
>TRBV20-1|.|TRBD2|TRBJ2-1
TGCAGTGCTAGAGATGGGACTAGCGGGAGGAATGAGCAGTTCTTC
CSARDGTSGRNEQFF
>TRBV6-2/TRBV6-3|.|TRBD1|TRBJ1-5
TGTGCCAGCAGCGGGACAGGGGGCAAGCAGCCCCAGCATTTT
CASSGTGGKQPQHF
>TRBV4-3|many|.|TRBJ1-2
TGCGCCAGCAGCCAAGACCGGTGGGGTAACTATGGCTACACCTTC
CASSQDRWGNYGYTF
>TRBV7-9|.|TRBD2|TRBJ2-3
TGTGCCAGCAGCTTATCGGGGGGGCCTTACACAGATACGCAGTATTTT
CASSLSGGPYTDTQYF
>TRBV6-1|few|.|TRBJ1-5
TGTGCCAGTCAGATAATCCAGTCGGGCAATCAGCCCCAGCATTTT
CASQIIQSGNQPQHF
>TRBV20-1|.|TRBD2|TRBJ2-5
TGCAGTGCTAGAGAACTGAGCGGGGGGCGGGAGAAGACCCAGTACTTC
CSARELSGGREKTQYF
>TRBV20-1|.|.|TRBJ2-7
TGCAGTGCTAGAGTGACAGACTCCTGCGAGCAGTACTTC
CSARVTDSCEQYF
>TRBV25-1|.|.|TRBJ2-7
TGTGCCAGCAGTTGGCAGGGGTCCTACGAGCAGTACTTC
CASSWQGSYEQYF
>TRBV7-2|.|TRBD1|TRBJ2-7
TGTGCCAGCAGCTACCTTCCACCTCGACAGGGGGGGTCGTACGAGCAGTACTTC
CASSYLPPRQGGSYEQYF
>TRBV7-2|.|.|TRBJ2-4
TGTGCCAGCAGCTTAGAGGCGAACATTCAGTACTTC
CASSLEANIQYF
>TRBV12-3/TRBV12-4|many|.|TRBJ1-2
TGTGCCAGCAGTTTGGCGGGACGGGACTATGGCTACACCTTC
CASSLAGRDYGYTF
>TRBV28|.|TRBD1|TRBJ1-2
TGTGCCAGCAGTTTATACTACCGGGACAGGGGCTCTGGCTACACCTTC
CASSLYYRDRGSGYTF
>TRBV28|.|TRBD2|TRBJ2-3
TGTGCCAGCAGTTCTACTAGCGGGGAGACAGATACGCAGTATTTT
CASSSTSGETDTQYF
>TRBV18|.|.|TRBJ1-1
TGTGCCAGCTCGCCCACAGGGTTTGGCACTGAAGCTTTCTTT
CASSPTGFGTEAFF
>TRBV20-1|many|TRBD2|TRBJ2-6
TGCAGTGCTAGCCTCGGACTAGCGAGGGGCTCTGGGGCCAACGTCCTGACTTTC
CSASLGLARGSGANVLTF
>TRBV3-1|few|.|TRBJ2-7
TGTGCCAGCAGCCAAGAGGGCCGACAGGCCTACGAGCAGTACTTC
CASSQEGRQAYEQYF